These 27 T cell receptor beta chains were all obtained from the same sample, sequenced in a study of cytomegalovirus exposure and HLA in healthy donors. The study ran its PCR with 60 Vbeta and 13 Jbeta primers. Profiling relied on immunoSEQ multiplex PCR, and the TCRdb table lists in-frame clones only, not all of them. The sample lists more than 95,000 clones, roughly 80% occurring once. Sequencing was performed on PBMCs. These receptors originate from a man aged 18 to 30 in good health and CMV-seropositive.

A few counts support this clone. The CDR3 loop reads CASTQQGDDYGYTF. Here the CDR3 DNA reads TGTGCCAGCACCCAACAGGGAGACGACTATGGCTACACCTTC. The chain uses TRBV7-9 and TRBJ1-2; D may be TRBD1 (6 bases). The CDR3 is 14 amino acids. Germline V gives CDR1 SEHNR, CDR2 FQNEAQ (reference sequence). V lost 7 bases and J lost 3, with 15 bases in between. The complete variable domain, with remaining parts taken from reference TRBV7-9 and TRBJ1-2, reads DTGVSQNPRHKITKRGQNVTFRCDPISEHNRLYWYRQTLGQGPEFLTYFQNEAQLEKSRLLSDRFSAERPKGSFSTLEIQRTEQGDSAMYLCASTQQGDDYGYTFGSGTRLTVV.

The rearrangement uses TRBV27 and TRBJ2-5; 9 bases map to TRBD1. The CDR3 has 18 residues. The germline V gene encodes CDR1 MNHEY and CDR2 SMNVEV (reference sequence). The V and J ends lost 2 bases and 2 bases, in that order; junction bases with no gene match: 12. As DNA, the CDR3 is TGTGCCAGCAGTTTACGAGACATAACCGGGACAGGGCAAGAGACCCAGTACTTC. Amino acid sequence: CASSLRDITGTGQETQYF.

The chain recombines TRBV2 with TRBJ2-7; D is perhaps TRBD2 (6 bases). The CDR3 length is 14 residues. Germline assignment: CDR1 SNHLY and CDR2 FYNNEI. V lost 6 bases and J lost 6, with 18 bases in between. The CDR3 here is CASRSGGSSTEQYF. CDR3 sequence (DNA): TGTGCCAGCAGATCTGGGGGGTCCTCCACCGAGCAGTACTTC.

J is TRBJ2-7 and V is TRBV6-4; D gene unclear. Trimming shortened V by 6 bases and J by 4 bases, and 7 bases separated the two germline ends. This CDR3 region has 11 residues. CDR1 is MRHNA, CDR2 SNTAGT, per germline. The CDR3 spells CASSPVYEQYF. DNA for the CDR3: TGTGCCAGCAGCCCGGTGTACGAGCAGTACTTC.

The V call is TRBV11-2, the J call TRBJ1-1; D call uncertain. This CDR3 is built from 14 residues. Trimming took off 1 base at V and 3 bases at J, with 9 bases between the two ends. The germline CDR1 and CDR2 sequences are SGHAT and FQNNGV. The CDR3 region has the DNA TGTGCCAGCAGCTTAGTTTCAGTGGACACTGAAGCTTTCTTT. As protein: CASSLVSVDTEAFF.

This chain uses TRBV7-9 with TRBJ2-7, with D possibly TRBD2 on 5 matching bases. V was shortened by 5 bases and J by 6 bases, with 14 bases between the two germline ends. CDR1 and CDR2 (germline): SEHNR, FQNEAQ (reference sequence). The CDR3 spans 13 residues. The CDR3 DNA reads as TGTGCCAGCAGCCTCGGGGAGAGGGTCGAGCAGTACTTC. Translating gives CASSLGERVEQYF.

The chain links TRBV7-2 to TRBJ2-7; 9 bases line up with TRBD2. This CDR3 has 16 amino acids. Germline CDR1 is SGHTA and CDR2 is FQGNSA. The junction had 10 bases not matched to a gene; V was cut back by 4 bases and J by 3 bases. CDR3 amino acids: CASSSKAGGGLYEQYF. As DNA, the CDR3 is TGTGCCAGCAGCTCTAAAGCGGGAGGAGGTCTCTACGAGCAGTACTTC.

This chain joins TRBV19 and TRBJ1-5; D unresolved. CDR1 is LNHDA, CDR2 SQIVND, per germline (reference sequence). The CDR3 is 15 residues long. With 4 bases removed from V and 0 bases from J, the gap between germline ends came to 10 bases. The CDR3 spells CASSSFQISNQPQHF. The CDR3 DNA reads as TGTGCCAGTAGTAGTTTCCAGATTAGCAATCAGCCCCAGCATTTT.

This sequence joins TRBV6-5 and TRBJ1-1; maybe TRBD1 (6 bases). The germline gives CDR1 MNHEY, CDR2 SVGAGI. The CDR3 is 11 residues long. V shed 5 bases and J shed 9 bases, with 10 bases lying between them. The CDR3 region has the DNA TGTGCCAGCAGTACGAGGGGGAAAGCTTTCTTT. Translated: CASSTRGKAFF.

This clone was seen once. The V gene is TRBV7-8, the J gene TRBJ1-5, with 7 positions matching TRBD1. Germline V gene sequence: CDR1 SGHVS, CDR2 FQNEAQ. CDR3 length equals 15 residues. V shed 5 bases, J shed 4 bases, and the junction held 8 bases outside the gene matches. The CDR3 DNA reads as TGTGCCAGCAGCCTTCTAGGGACAGCAAATCAGCCCCAGCATTTT. Residues: CASSLLGTANQPQHF.

The chain uses TRBV18 and TRBJ1-6; D not resolved. Deletions cut 3 bases from V and 0 bases from J, with 3 bases between. CDR1 is KGHSH and CDR2 is LQKENI in the germline V gene. CDR3 length equals 14 residues. The CDR3 bases are TGTGCCAGCTCACCCAGCTCCTATAATTCACCCCTCCACTTT. This codes for CASSPSSYNSPLHF.

The V call is TRBV5-6, the J call TRBJ2-1, with D possibly TRBD1 on 6 matching bases. The CDR3 covers 13 residues. V shed 4 bases and J shed 6 bases, with 11 bases lying between them. The germline CDR1 and CDR2 sequences are SGHDT and YYEEEE. DNA for the CDR3: TGTGCCAGCAGCCGTTCGGACAGCAATGAGCAGTTCTTC. This codes for CASSRSDSNEQFF.

The gene calls are TRBV29-1 and TRBJ2-5; possibly TRBD2 for D (6 bases). The end of the DNA aligns better with TRBJ2-7, so the J call may be wrong. Germline V CDR1 and CDR2: SQVTM, ANQGSEA. CDR3 length: 11 amino acids. The CDR3 protein is CSVVGGNEQYF. The CDR3 nucleotides read TGCAGCGTTGTAGGAGGGAACGAGCAGTACTTC.

The V call is TRBV19, the J call TRBJ1-5, with D perhaps TRBD1 (6 bases). V lost 6 bases and J 3 bases, leaving 18 bases between the germline ends. CDR1 is LNHDA and CDR2 is SQIVND in the germline V gene (reference sequence). This CDR3 comprises 16 residues. CDR3 residues: CASRRVTGLNNQPQHF. CDR3 DNA sequence: TGTGCCAGTAGGAGGGTCACAGGGTTAAACAATCAGCCCCAGCATTTT.

The chain couples TRBV19 to TRBJ1-3, with 8 positions matching TRBD1. Germline V gene sequence: CDR1 LNHDA, CDR2 SQIVND (reference sequence). Germline trimming cut 4 bases from V and 0 bases from J; bases unmatched to any gene: 8. CDR3 length: 17 residues. DNA for the CDR3: TGTGCCAGTAGTAAAAGGACAGGGATAGACTCTGGAAACACCATATATTTT. It specifies CASSKRTGIDSGNTIYF.

This clone came up a few times. This chain uses TRBV30 with TRBJ1-1, with a weak D call TRBD1 (6 bases). Germline assignment: CDR1 GTSNPN and CDR2 SVGIG (reference sequence). There are 13 residues in the CDR3. Deletions cut 3 bases from V and 1 base from J, with 9 bases between. CDR3 protein: CAWRDRPNTEAFF. DNA of the CDR3: TGTGCCTGGAGGGACAGACCGAACACTGAAGCTTTCTTT.

The genes are TRBV9 and TRBJ2-2; possible D gene TRBD2, 7 bases. CDR1 is SGDLS, CDR2 YYNGEE, per germline. The V end lost 3 bases, the J end lost 4 bases, and 16 bases lay between the germline ends. The CDR3 totals 16 residues. The CDR3 region has the DNA TGTGCCAGCAGCGGAACGCCCCGGGGGGCCACCGGGGAGCTGTTTTTT. Its translation is CASSGTPRGATGELFF.

The rearrangement uses TRBV4-3 and TRBJ2-3, with TRBD2 matching over 7 bases. CDR3 length: 16 residues. Per germline, CDR1 LGHNA and CDR2 YSLEER. V gave up 0 bases and J gave up 2 bases; unmatched junction bases: 5. This chain's CDR3 is CASSQDGGVSTDTQYF. The DNA of the CDR3 is TGCGCCAGCAGCCAAGATGGGGGGGTCTCCACAGATACGCAGTATTTT.

This chain connects TRBV5-1 to TRBJ2-1; the match to TRBD2 covers 7 bases. This CDR3 region has 17 residues. CDR1 and CDR2 from the germline V gene are SGHRS and YFSETQ. V shed 0 bases, J shed 0 bases, and the junction held 6 bases outside the gene matches. The CDR3 bases are TGCGCCAGCAGCTTGGGGTACGGCGGGAGCTCCTACAATGAGCAGTTCTTC. It is translated as CASSLGYGGSSYNEQFF.

The J gene is TRBJ1-6, the V gene TRBV6-4; no clear D. The germline V and J ends were trimmed by 10 bases and 16 bases, with 26 bases remaining between them. CDR1 is MRHNA, CDR2 SNTAGT, per germline. This CDR3 spans 14 amino acids. For the CDR3, the DNA is TGTGCCACCCTTCCTCGAGGGTTAGGGTTACAGCTCCACTTT. Translation: CATLPRGLGLQLHF.

The chain carries TRBV5-4 and TRBJ1-5, with D possibly TRBD1 on 5 matching bases. CDR1 is SGHNT and CDR2 is YYREEE in the germline V gene (reference sequence). This CDR3 contains 15 residues. V lost 1 base and J lost 6, with 14 bases in between. Here the CDR3 DNA reads TGTGCCAGCAGCTTGTCTCCGGGGGGAAGTCAGCCCCAGCATTTT. Residues: CASSLSPGGSQPQHF.

The V call is TRBV5-1, the J call TRBJ1-1, with 8 nucleotides matching TRBD1. Looked up from germline, CDR1 is SGHRS and CDR2 is YFSETQ. The CDR3 is made up of 15 amino acids. V lost 3 bases to trimming and J lost 3 bases; unmatched junction nucleotides: 7. CDR3 sequence: CASSSIGTGDTEAFF. The CDR3 region has the DNA TGCGCCAGCAGCTCGATCGGGACAGGAGACACTGAAGCTTTCTTT.

In its sample, this clone was seen a few times. The rearrangement joins TRBV5-1 to TRBJ2-3; tentative D call: TRBD2 (5 bases). Between the trimmed V and J ends, which lost 3 bases and 5 bases, there was a span of 19 bases. CDR1 is SGHRS, CDR2 YFSETQ, per germline. The CDR3 is made up of 16 amino acids. The CDR3 nucleotides read TGCGCCAGCAGCTCACCGCCGAGGCAAGGAGGAGATACGCAGTATTTT. This sequence encodes CASSSPPRQGGDTQYF.

The genes are TRBV6-5 and TRBJ1-3; D perhaps matches TRBD1 (5 bases). Germline values: CDR1 MNHEY, CDR2 SVGAGI. There are 14 residues in the CDR3. The V end lost 0 bases, the J end lost 4 bases, and 7 bases lay between the germline ends. The CDR3 DNA follows: TGTGCCAGCAGTTACTCTGGGGCGGGAAACACCATATATTTT. It translates to CASSYSGAGNTIYF.

The V gene is TRBV25-1, the J gene TRBJ2-7; 7 nucleotides agree with TRBD1. Germline V gene sequence: CDR1 MGHDK, CDR2 SYGVNS. The CDR3 is made up of 13 amino acids. V lost 7 bases, J lost 2 bases, and 5 bases stayed unmatched. The CDR3: CASIPRGTYEQYF. CDR3 bases: TGTGCCAGCATACCCAGGGGGACCTACGAGCAGTACTTC.

This clone appeared once. The chain couples TRBV5-1 to TRBJ1-2; 9 bases are a match to TRBD1. Germline CDR1 is SGHRS and CDR2 is YFSETQ. The length of the CDR3 is 14 residues. V was clipped by 4 bases and J by 6 bases; unmatched bases: 7. CDR3 loop: CASSPGTGLHGYTF. The CDR3 DNA reads as TGCGCCAGCAGCCCGGGGACAGGGCTTCATGGCTACACCTTC.

This clone was counted a few times. This rearrangement joins TRBV19 to TRBJ1-2; TRBD1 agrees at 7 bases. The length of the CDR3 is 13 residues. V gave up 5 bases and J gave up 6 bases; unmatched junction bases: 6. The germline CDR1 and CDR2 sequences are LNHDA and SQIVND (reference sequence). The CDR3 DNA reads TGTGCCAGTAGTGAGGGGGCCCGAAATGGCTACACCTTC. Translated, it gives CASSEGARNGYTF.